A selection of T cell receptor beta chains follows, all from one sample in a study of blood T cells in healthy people across ages. TCRdb passed the 5' RACE reads through MiXCR, listing each CDR3 protein once. Counted here are about 570,000 distinct CDR3 sequences, over 25% occurring once; the ten biggest clones make up 3.6%. The data also belong to a second study, concerning T cells of mothers and their children.

Sequences were obtained from blood. Every receptor here comes from a boy between 2 and 10 years old in good health. Each CDR3 is given with its conserved first and last residue.

V	J	CDR3
TRBV12-3/TRBV12-4	TRBJ2-3	CASSTRGSTDMQYF
TRBV3-1	TRBJ1-6	CASSQDASGGSPLHF
TRBV20-1	TRBJ2-5	CSARDLSGTQETQYF
TRBV30	TRBJ1-6	CAWGDTRNSPLHF
TRBV24-1	TRBJ2-3	CATSPGLAGGIDTQYF
TRBV5-5	TRBJ2-7	CASSPPRTGGYEQYF
TRBV12-3/TRBV12-4	TRBJ1-5	CASSFGGLGNQPQHF
TRBV6-5	TRBJ2-5	CASFRGTGTQYF
TRBV20-1	TRBJ2-5	CSASLGGGGETQYF
TRBV4-1	-	CASSQETGLAGPAYEQYF
TRBV4-3	TRBJ2-6	CASSQDILATHSGANVLTF
TRBV5-1	TRBJ2-7	CASSLKRGTFYEQYF
TRBV3-1	TRBJ2-7	CASSPPSGTSEQYF
TRBV20-1	TRBJ2-2	CSARDPQGAGELFF
TRBV11-2	TRBJ2-3	CASSMGWGGRITDTQYF
TRBV28	TRBJ1-2	CASSFGTNGYTF
TRBV7-9	TRBJ1-4	CASSLMTGRVTNEKLFF
TRBV19	TRBJ2-6	CASSIEGAWGTGANVLTF
TRBV2	TRBJ2-5	CASIKDSGANQETQYF
TRBV7-9	TRBJ2-2	CASTNSGGLGELFF
TRBV20-1	TRBJ1-2	CSARRPDPGYTF
TRBV7-3	TRBJ2-2	CASSLMGHTNTGELFF
TRBV27	TRBJ2-7	CASSRGGSLREQYF
TRBV4-1	TRBJ2-5	CASSQEGTSGGAETQYF
TRBV7-3	TRBJ2-1	CASSLGLAGLGYNEQFF
TRBV14	TRBJ2-6	CASSRTRDTGANVLTF
TRBV7-2	TRBJ2-1	CGGTGGWNEQFF
TRBV5-1	TRBJ1-2	CASSLDRGYGYTF
TRBV9	TRBJ2-1	CASSPPRYNEQFF
TRBV19	TRBJ2-3	CASSIATRGTDTQYF
TRBV20-1	TRBJ2-1	CSAPGEGHNEQFF
TRBV12-3/TRBV12-4	TRBJ2-2	CASSFWQDNTGELFF
TRBV9	TRBJ2-5	CASSVGPSGVEETQYF
TRBV27	TRBJ2-3	CASSLWASGVTDTQYF